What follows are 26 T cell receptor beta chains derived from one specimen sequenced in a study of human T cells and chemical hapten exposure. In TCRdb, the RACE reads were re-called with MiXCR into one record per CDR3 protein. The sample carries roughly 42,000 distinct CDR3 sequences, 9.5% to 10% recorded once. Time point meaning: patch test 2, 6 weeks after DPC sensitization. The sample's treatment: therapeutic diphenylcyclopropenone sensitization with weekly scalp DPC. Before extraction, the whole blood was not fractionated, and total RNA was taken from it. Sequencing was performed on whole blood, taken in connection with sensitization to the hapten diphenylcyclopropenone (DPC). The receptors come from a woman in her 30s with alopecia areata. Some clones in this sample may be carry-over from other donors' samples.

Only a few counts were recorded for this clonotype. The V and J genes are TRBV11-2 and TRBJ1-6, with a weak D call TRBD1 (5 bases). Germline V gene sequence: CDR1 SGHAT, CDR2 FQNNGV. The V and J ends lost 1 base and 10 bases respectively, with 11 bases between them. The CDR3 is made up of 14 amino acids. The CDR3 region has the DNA TGTGCCAGCAGCTTAGTTCAGGGTCGGTCACCCCTCCACTTT. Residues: CASSLVQGRSPLHF.

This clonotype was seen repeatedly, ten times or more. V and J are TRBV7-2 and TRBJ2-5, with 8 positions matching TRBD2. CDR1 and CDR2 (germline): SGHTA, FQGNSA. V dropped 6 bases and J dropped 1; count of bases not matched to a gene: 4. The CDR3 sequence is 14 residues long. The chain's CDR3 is CASREAGAQETQYF. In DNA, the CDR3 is TGTGCCAGCAGGGAAGCGGGGGCCCAAGAGACCCAGTACTTC. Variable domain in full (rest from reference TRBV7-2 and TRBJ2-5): GAGVSQSPSNKVTEKGKDVELRCDPISGHTALYWYRQSLGQGLEFLIYFQGNSAPDKSGLPSDRFSAERTGGSVSTLTIQRTQQEDSAVYLCASREAGAQETQYFGPGTRLLVL.

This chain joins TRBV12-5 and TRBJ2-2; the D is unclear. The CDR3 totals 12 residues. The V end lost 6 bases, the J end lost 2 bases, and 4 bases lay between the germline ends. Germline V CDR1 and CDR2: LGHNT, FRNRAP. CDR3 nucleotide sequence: TGTGCTAGTGGGGCTAACACCGGGGAGCTGTTTTTT. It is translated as CASGANTGELFF.

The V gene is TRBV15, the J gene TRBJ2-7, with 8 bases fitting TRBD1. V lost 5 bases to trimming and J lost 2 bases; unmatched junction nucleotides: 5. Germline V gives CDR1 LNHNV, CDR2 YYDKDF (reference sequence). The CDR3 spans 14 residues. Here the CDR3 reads CATSGQTGAYEQYF. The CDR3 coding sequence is TGTGCCACCAGCGGCCAGACAGGGGCCTACGAGCAGTACTTC.

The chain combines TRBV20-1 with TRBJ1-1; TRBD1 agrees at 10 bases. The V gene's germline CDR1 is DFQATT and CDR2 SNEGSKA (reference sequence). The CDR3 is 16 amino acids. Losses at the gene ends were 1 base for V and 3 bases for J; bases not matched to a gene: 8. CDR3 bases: TGCAGTGCTAGAGTTCCCCTAGACAGGGGGCACACTGAAGCTTTCTTT. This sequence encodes CSARVPLDRGHTEAFF.

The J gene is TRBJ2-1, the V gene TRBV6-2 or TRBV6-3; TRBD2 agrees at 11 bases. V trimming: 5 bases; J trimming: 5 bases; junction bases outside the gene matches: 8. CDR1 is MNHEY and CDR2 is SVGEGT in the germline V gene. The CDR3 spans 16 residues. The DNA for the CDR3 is TGTGCCAGCAGTACTAAGACTAGCGGGGTAAACAATGAGCAGTTCTTC. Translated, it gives CASSTKTSGVNNEQFF.

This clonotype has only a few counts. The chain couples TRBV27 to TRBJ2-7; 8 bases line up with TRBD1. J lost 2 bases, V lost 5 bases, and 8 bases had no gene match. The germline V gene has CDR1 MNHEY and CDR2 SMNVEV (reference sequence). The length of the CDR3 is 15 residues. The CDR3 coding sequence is TGTGCCAGCAGTCCCGCGGACAGGGCCCCCTACGAGCAGTACTTC. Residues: CASSPADRAPYEQYF.

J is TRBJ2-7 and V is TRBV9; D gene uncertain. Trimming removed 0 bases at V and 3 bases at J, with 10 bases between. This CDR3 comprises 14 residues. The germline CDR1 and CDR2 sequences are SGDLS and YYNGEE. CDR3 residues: CASSVEAAGYEQYF. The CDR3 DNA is TGTGCCAGCAGCGTAGAGGCAGCCGGCTACGAGCAGTACTTC.

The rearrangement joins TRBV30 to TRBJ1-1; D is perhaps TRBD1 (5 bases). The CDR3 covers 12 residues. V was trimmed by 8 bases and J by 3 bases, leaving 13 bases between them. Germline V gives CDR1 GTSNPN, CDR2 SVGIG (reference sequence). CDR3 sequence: CAGEGPDTEAFF. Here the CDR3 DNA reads TGTGCCGGCGAGGGGCCTGACACTGAAGCTTTCTTT.

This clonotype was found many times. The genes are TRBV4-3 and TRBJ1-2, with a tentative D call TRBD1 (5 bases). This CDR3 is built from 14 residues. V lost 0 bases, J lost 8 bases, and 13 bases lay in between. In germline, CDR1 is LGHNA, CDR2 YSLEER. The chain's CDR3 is CASSQDRGRGGYTF. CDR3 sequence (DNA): TGCGCCAGCAGCCAAGATCGGGGAAGGGGCGGCTACACCTTC.

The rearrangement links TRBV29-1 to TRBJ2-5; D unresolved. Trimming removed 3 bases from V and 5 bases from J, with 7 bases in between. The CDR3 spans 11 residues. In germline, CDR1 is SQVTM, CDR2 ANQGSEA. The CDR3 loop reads CSVDVTETQYF. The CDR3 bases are TGCAGCGTTGATGTTACGGAGACCCAGTACTTC.

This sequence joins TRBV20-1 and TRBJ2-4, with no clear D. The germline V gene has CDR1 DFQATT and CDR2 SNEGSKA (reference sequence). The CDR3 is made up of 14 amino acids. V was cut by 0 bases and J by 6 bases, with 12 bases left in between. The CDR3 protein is CSARDLSTGNIQYF. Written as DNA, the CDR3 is TGCAGTGCTAGAGACCTCTCGACGGGAAACATTCAGTACTTC.

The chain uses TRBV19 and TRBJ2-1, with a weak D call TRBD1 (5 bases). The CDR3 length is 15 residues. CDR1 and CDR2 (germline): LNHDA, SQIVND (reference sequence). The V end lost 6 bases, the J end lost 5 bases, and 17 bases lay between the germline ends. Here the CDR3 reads CASSDSPYTHNEQFF. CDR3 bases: TGTGCCAGTAGCGACAGTCCATATACACACAATGAGCAGTTCTTC.

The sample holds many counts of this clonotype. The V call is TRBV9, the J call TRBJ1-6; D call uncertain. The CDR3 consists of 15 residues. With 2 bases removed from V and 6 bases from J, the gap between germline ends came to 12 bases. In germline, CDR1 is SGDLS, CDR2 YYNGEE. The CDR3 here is CASSVLPDGNSPLHF. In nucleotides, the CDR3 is TGTGCCAGCAGCGTTTTACCGGACGGTAATTCACCCCTCCACTTT. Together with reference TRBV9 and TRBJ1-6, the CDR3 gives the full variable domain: DSGVTQTPKHLITATGQRVTLRCSPRSGDLSVYWYQQSLDQGLQFLIQYYNGEERAKGNILERFSAQQFPDLHSELNLSSLELGDSALYFCASSVLPDGNSPLHFGNGTRLTVT.

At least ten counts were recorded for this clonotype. This chain's CDR3 is CASSLRGGLETQYF. CDR3 in DNA: TGTGCCAGCAGCTTACGGGGGGGTTTGGAGACCCAGTACTTC. The V and J genes are TRBV11-1 and TRBJ2-5; 8 bases agree with TRBD2. In germline, CDR1 is SGHAT, CDR2 FQDESV (reference sequence). The CDR3 loop spans 14 amino acids. V trimming: 2 bases; J trimming: 5 bases; junction bases outside the gene matches: 4. Supplemented by reference TRBV11-1 and TRBJ2-5, the full variable domain reads EAEVAQSPRYKITEKSQAVAFWCDPISGHATLYWYRQILGQGPELLVQFQDESVVDDSQLPKDRFSAERLKGVDSTLKIQPAELGDSAMYLCASSLRGGLETQYFGPGTRLLVL.

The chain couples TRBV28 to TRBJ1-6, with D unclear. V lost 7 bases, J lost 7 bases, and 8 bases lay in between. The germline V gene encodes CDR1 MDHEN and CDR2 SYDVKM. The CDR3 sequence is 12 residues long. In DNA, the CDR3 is TGTGCCAGCACCCAGACAAATTCACCCCTCCACTTT. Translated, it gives CASTQTNSPLHF.

The DNA for the CDR3 is TGTGCCAGCAGACGTCAGGGTAAGGGTGAAGCTTTCTTT. Protein sequence: CASRRQGKGEAFF. The J gene is TRBJ1-1, the V gene TRBV7-9; D is perhaps TRBD1 (5 bases). Germline V gives CDR1 SEHNR, CDR2 FQNEAQ (reference sequence). This CDR3 has 13 residues. Trimming shortened V by 6 bases and J by 7 bases, and 15 bases separated the two germline ends.

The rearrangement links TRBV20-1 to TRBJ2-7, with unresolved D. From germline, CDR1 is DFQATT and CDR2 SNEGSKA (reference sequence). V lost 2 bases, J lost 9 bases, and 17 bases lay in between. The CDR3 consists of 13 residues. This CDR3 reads CSARTNIPLGQYF. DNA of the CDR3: TGCAGTGCTAGAACAAACATTCCGCTGGGGCAGTACTTC.

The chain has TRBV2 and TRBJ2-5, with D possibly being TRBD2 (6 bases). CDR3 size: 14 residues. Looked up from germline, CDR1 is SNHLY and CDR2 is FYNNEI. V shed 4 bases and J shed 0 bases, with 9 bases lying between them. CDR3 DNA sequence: TGTGCCAGCAGTGTCGGGGGATACCAAGAGACCCAGTACTTC. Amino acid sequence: CASSVGGYQETQYF.

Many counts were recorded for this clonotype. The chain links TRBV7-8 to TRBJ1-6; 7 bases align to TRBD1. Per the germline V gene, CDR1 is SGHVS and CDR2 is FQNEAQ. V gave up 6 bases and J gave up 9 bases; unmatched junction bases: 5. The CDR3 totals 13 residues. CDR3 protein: CASRRQGISPLHF. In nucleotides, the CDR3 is TGTGCCAGCAGAAGACAGGGAATTTCACCCCTCCACTTT.

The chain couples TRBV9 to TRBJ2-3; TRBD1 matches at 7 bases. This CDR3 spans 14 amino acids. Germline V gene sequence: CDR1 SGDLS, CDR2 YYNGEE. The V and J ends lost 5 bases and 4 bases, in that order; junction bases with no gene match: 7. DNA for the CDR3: TGTGCCAGCAGTGCACAGGGGAATCCAGATACGCAGTATTTT. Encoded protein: CASSAQGNPDTQYF. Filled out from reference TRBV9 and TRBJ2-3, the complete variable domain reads DSGVTQTPKHLITATGQRVTLRCSPRSGDLSVYWYQQSLDQGLQFLIQYYNGEERAKGNILERFSAQQFPDLHSELNLSSLELGDSALYFCASSAQGNPDTQYFGPGTRLTVL.

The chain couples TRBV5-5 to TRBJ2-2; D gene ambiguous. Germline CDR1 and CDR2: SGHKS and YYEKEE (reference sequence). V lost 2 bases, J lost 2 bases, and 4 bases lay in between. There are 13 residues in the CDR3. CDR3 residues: CASSFANTGELFF. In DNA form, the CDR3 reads TGTGCCAGCAGCTTTGCAAACACCGGGGAGCTGTTTTTT.

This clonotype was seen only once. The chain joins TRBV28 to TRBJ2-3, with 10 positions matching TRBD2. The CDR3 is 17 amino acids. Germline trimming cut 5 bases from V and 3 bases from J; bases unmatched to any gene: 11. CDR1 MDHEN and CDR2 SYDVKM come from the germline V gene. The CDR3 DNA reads TGTGCCAGCAGTATACCATCTAGCGGGGGTGGGACAGATACGCAGTATTTT. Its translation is CASSIPSSGGGTDTQYF. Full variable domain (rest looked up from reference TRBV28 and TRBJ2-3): DVKVTQSSRYLVKRTGEKVFLECVQDMDHENMFWYRQDPGLGLRLIYFSYDVKMKEKGDIPEGYSVSREKKERFSLILESASTNQTSMYLCASSIPSSGGGTDTQYFGPGTRLTVL.

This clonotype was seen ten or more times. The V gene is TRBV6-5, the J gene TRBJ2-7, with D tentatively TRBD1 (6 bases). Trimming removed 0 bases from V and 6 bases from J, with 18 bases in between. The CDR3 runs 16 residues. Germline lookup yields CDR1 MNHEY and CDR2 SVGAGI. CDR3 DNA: TGTGCCAGCAGTTACTCGTCGAACAGGGTCGTCGCCGAGCAGTACTTC. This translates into CASSYSSNRVVAEQYF.

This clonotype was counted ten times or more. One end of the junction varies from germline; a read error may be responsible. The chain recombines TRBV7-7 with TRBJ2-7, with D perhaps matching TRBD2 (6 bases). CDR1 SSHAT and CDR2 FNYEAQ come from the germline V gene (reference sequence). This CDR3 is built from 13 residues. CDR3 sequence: CASSLAAGYEQYF. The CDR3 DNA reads TGTGCTAGCAGCTTAGCGGCAGGCTACGAGCAGTACTTC.

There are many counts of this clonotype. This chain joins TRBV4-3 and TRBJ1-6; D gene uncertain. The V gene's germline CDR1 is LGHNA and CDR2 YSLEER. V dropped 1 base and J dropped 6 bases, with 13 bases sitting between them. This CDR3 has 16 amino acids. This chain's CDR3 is CASSQAAGFGNSPLHF. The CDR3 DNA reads TGCGCCAGCAGCCAAGCGGCTGGGTTTGGTAATTCACCCCTCCACTTT.